This T cell receptor (beta chain) is from a study of shared clonotypes between healthy human individuals. This clone was picked up many times. No antigen is known for it. Assay: immunoSEQ multiplex PCR; the TCRdb copy retains only in-frame clones and omits some. The data contain about 1 million clones, 75% of them seen just once; the ten biggest clones take up about 1.5%. V was trimmed by 5 bases and J by 4 bases, leaving 9 bases between them. This CDR3 has 14 amino acids. Germline assignment: CDR1 MNHNS and CDR2 SASEGT. Recent acute infections and vaccinations were absent in the healthy HIV-negative adult donors. The study's findings and limits: What naive subsets generally showed was a larger estimated richness than memory subsets showed.

The source is a man between 18 and 35 years old in good health. Sequencing was done on a sample of memory CD4+ T cells sorted from blood. As to subset: CD45RA-negative fraction. The V and J genes are TRBV6-1 and TRBJ1-6; the D gene is possibly TRBD1 (5 bases). CDR3 sequence (DNA): TGTGCCAGCAGTACGGGGCCGTATAATTCACCCCTCCACTTT. Translation: CASSTGPYNSPLHF.